The rows below give T cell receptor beta chains drawn from one sample of a study of blood T cell repertoires in COVID-19. Method: immunoSEQ multiplex PCR; TCRdb's copy keeps in-frame clones and lacks some. This table holds over 120,000 clones, roughly 84% found once. Material for sequencing was peripheral blood. All receptors derive from a woman aged 55-75 years with acute or convalescent COVID-19. The CDR3 runs from the conserved cysteine through the conserved F or W. A D gene is named only where the DNA matches it firmly. The size of a clone is reported for some rows only, either as once, few or many, or as a class for expanded clones.

V: TRBV7-2
size: NA
J: TRBJ1-4
D: NA
CDR3: CASSLGTGEKLFF
DNA: TGTGCCAGCAGCCTGGGCACTGGCGAAAAACTGTTTTTT

V: TRBV11-1
size: NA
J: TRBJ1-1
D: NA
CDR3: CASGLGENTEAFF
DNA: TGTGCCAGCGGGCTCGGGGAGAACACTGAAGCTTTCTTT

V: TRBV19
size: NA
J: TRBJ1-2
D: TRBD1
CDR3: CASGAQGPYGNYGYTF
DNA: TGTGCCAGCGGGGCACAGGGGCCCTACGGAAACTATGGCTACACCTTC

V: TRBV11-2
size: NA
J: TRBJ1-2
D: NA
CDR3: CASSSERGGYTF
DNA: TGTGCCAGCAGCTCCGAACGGGGTGGCTACACCTTC

V: TRBV4-2
size: NA
J: TRBJ1-2
D: NA
CDR3: CASSQGRTAPYGYTF
DNA: TGTGCCAGCAGCCAAGGACGGACAGCCCCCTATGGCTACACCTTC

V: TRBV6-5
size: once
J: TRBJ1-4
D: TRBD1
CDR3: CASRSGGNEKLFF
DNA: TGTGCCAGCAGGTCAGGGGGAAATGAAAAACTGTTTTTT

V: TRBV28
size: once
J: TRBJ2-7
D: NA
CDR3: CASTGGPGASSYEQYF
DNA: TGTGCCAGCACCGGGGGGCCAGGGGCTTCCTCCTACGAGCAGTACTTC

V: TRBV5-1
size: NA
J: TRBJ2-5
D: TRBD2
CDR3: CASSYSSSGDKETQYF
DNA: TGCGCCAGCAGCTACTCCTCTAGCGGGGACAAAGAGACCCAGTACTTC

V: TRBV19
size: NA
J: TRBJ1-6
D: NA
CDR3: CASSIEWGESPLHF
DNA: TGTGCCAGTAGTATTGAGTGGGGGGAATCACCCCTCCACTTT

V: TRBV2
size: NA
J: TRBJ2-1
D: TRBD2
CDR3: CASSERASGSYNEQFF
DNA: TGTGCCAGCAGTGAAAGGGCTAGCGGCTCCTACAATGAGCAGTTCTTC

V: TRBV28
size: NA
J: TRBJ2-7
D: NA
CDR3: CASRSGTIGYEQYF
DNA: TGTGCCAGCAGATCTGGGACAATCGGCTACGAGCAGTACTTC

V: TRBV28
size: NA
J: TRBJ1-4
D: NA
CDR3: CASSYRLFDEKLFF
DNA: TGTGCCAGCAGTTACAGGCTGTTTGATGAAAAACTGTTTTTT

V: TRBV12-3/TRBV12-4
size: NA
J: TRBJ2-3
D: NA
CDR3: CASRPGLTDTQYF
DNA: TGTGCCAGCCGCCCGGGACTCACAGATACGCAGTATTTT

V: TRBV5-5
size: NA
J: TRBJ2-7
D: TRBD1
CDR3: CASSRQGSHEQYF
DNA: TGTGCCAGCAGCCGACAGGGGAGCCACGAGCAGTACTTC

V: TRBV18
size: NA
J: TRBJ2-7
D: NA
CDR3: CASSRYHGGQTYEQYF
DNA: TGTGCCAGCTCACGATACCACGGTGGGCAGACCTACGAGCAGTACTTC

V: TRBV6-5
size: NA
J: TRBJ2-7
D: TRBD2
CDR3: CASRLAGGPYEQYF
DNA: TGTGCCAGCAGATTAGCGGGAGGGCCCTACGAGCAGTACTTC

V: TRBV28
size: NA
J: TRBJ2-3
D: TRBD1
CDR3: CASSLRQGSDTQYF
DNA: TGTGCCAGCAGTCTAAGACAGGGGTCAGATACGCAGTATTTT